This TCR beta chain is drawn from a study of T cell repertoires in cytomegalovirus infection. TCRdb passed the reads through MiXCR, listing each CDR3 protein once. The sample consists of fewer than 900,000 distinct CDR3 sequences, almost 30% of them appearing once. The table lists this clonotype with a few counts. The antigen is not known. The sequences come from cultured CD8+ T cells from PBMCs, collected from culture after CMV antigen stimulation. The receptor was derived from a human donor in good health (CMV status not recorded). Some clones in this sample may be carry-over from other donors' samples.

DNA for the CDR3: TGTGCCAGCAGCTTAGAGGGGGCGAGGCAGCCCCAGCATTTT. Protein: CASSLEGARQPQHF. The V and J genes are TRBV7-9 and TRBJ1-5, with 7 bases aligning to TRBD1. The V and J ends lost 1 base and 7 bases, in that order; junction bases with no gene match: 4. The CDR3 is 14 amino acids. Germline-derived CDR1 and CDR2 are SEHNR and FQNEAQ (reference sequence).